A selection of T cell receptor beta chains follows, all from one sample in a study of T cells in narcolepsy. The assay was immunoSEQ multiplex PCR, and TCRdb's table has in-frame clones only and misses some. The sample carries about 27,000 clones, roughly 74% recorded once. Material for sequencing was CD45RA- memory CD4+ T cells from PBMCs. These receptors were taken from a human donor with narcolepsy. Both conserved end residues are part of each CDR3. Each record gives: V gene, CDR3 length, clone size, CDR3 protein. The size entry is marked missing in some rows and otherwise reads once, few, many or a size class.

v_gene: TRBV5-1
len: 16
abundance: few
CDR3aa: CASSSQVAGAWDTQYF

v_gene: TRBV21-1
len: 14
abundance: once
CDR3aa: CASSKVGQGYGYTF

v_gene: TRBV10-1
len: 14
abundance: -
CDR3aa: CASSGHTKSDTQYF

v_gene: TRBV5-1
len: 14
abundance: -
CDR3aa: CASSPRASGGALFF

v_gene: TRBV7-2
len: 16
abundance: -
CDR3aa: CASSPNHLLGVFGYTF

v_gene: TRBV5-5
len: 15
abundance: -
CDR3aa: CASSLVKGQAGWFTF

v_gene: TRBV4-2
len: 16
abundance: -
CDR3aa: CASSLSGGNSYNEQFF

v_gene: TRBV5-1
len: 13
abundance: -
CDR3aa: CASSSTGVTEAFF

v_gene: TRBV11-3
len: 16
abundance: -
CDR3aa: CASSLGTHRVSGELFF

v_gene: TRBV12-5
len: 15
abundance: -
CDR3aa: CASGLVLGGAYEQYF

v_gene: TRBV5-6
len: 13
abundance: -
CDR3aa: CASSLLQGVQQYF

v_gene: TRBV19
len: 14
abundance: -
CDR3aa: CASSMGTDNQPQHF

v_gene: TRBV5-6
len: 13
abundance: -
CDR3aa: CASSLRSTNEAFF

v_gene: TRBV4-1
len: 17
abundance: few
CDR3aa: CASSQSGTGTGLEKLFF

v_gene: TRBV29-1
len: 16
abundance: -
CDR3aa: CSVEDPDEGAVDEQFF

v_gene: TRBV29-1
len: 12
abundance: -
CDR3aa: CSASTDRVEAFF

v_gene: TRBV13
len: 17
abundance: few
CDR3aa: CASRRTGNGAYNSPLHF

v_gene: TRBV10-3
len: 14
abundance: -
CDR3aa: CASGEAPGAYEQYF

v_gene: TRBV7-2
len: 14
abundance: once
CDR3aa: CASSLGGGSREQYF

v_gene: TRBV5-1
len: 16
abundance: -
CDR3aa: CASSGLYRAETAEAFF

v_gene: TRBV10-1
len: 14
abundance: few
CDR3aa: CASKARAVSGELFF

v_gene: TRBV19
len: 16
abundance: -
CDR3aa: CASTAFGSSGHNEQFF

v_gene: TRBV5-1
len: 15
abundance: -
CDR3aa: CASSVTGDGAGELFF

v_gene: TRBV23-1
len: 16
abundance: once
CDR3aa: CASSHGTPTWSYEQYF

v_gene: TRBV2
len: 15
abundance: -
CDR3aa: CASSEAARQSGELFF

v_gene: TRBV15
len: 15
abundance: -
CDR3aa: CATSRDTAGGYGYTF

v_gene: TRBV7-9
len: 15
abundance: -
CDR3aa: CASSLEGRVAETQYF

v_gene: TRBV29-1
len: 12
abundance: -
CDR3aa: CSAGFGTYEQYF

v_gene: TRBV5-1
len: 16
abundance: -
CDR3aa: CASSLVGPGAGDIQYF

v_gene: TRBV27
len: 14
abundance: -
CDR3aa: CASRRQGGNQPQHF

v_gene: TRBV14
len: 14
abundance: once
CDR3aa: CASSQDQGVYGYTF

v_gene: TRBV10-3
len: 15
abundance: few
CDR3aa: CAISESSPGIGELFF

v_gene: TRBV2
len: 15
abundance: -
CDR3aa: CASRDTSGELYEQYF

v_gene: TRBV19
len: 11
abundance: once
CDR3aa: CASSIEETQYF

v_gene: TRBV27
len: 13
abundance: -
CDR3aa: CASSHQTGEGQYF

v_gene: TRBV5-4
len: 13
abundance: -
CDR3aa: CASSLDRAPEQYF

v_gene: TRBV21-1
len: 16
abundance: -
CDR3aa: CASSKPVSGAETEAFF

v_gene: TRBV4-2
len: 18
abundance: -
CDR3aa: CASSQVSGQSSRAYEQYF

v_gene: TRBV7-8
len: 14
abundance: -
CDR3aa: CASSLTGRGDTQYF

v_gene: TRBV14
len: 11
abundance: few
CDR3aa: CASSLSETQYF

v_gene: TRBV5-4
len: 14
abundance: -
CDR3aa: CASSNWGAMETQYF

v_gene: TRBV4-1
len: 18
abundance: -
CDR3aa: CASSQPGRLAGGIDTQYF

v_gene: TRBV29-1
len: 14
abundance: -
CDR3aa: CSVTRGEGAGGYTF

v_gene: TRBV5-6
len: 16
abundance: -
CDR3aa: CASSLLSGGTEETQYF

v_gene: TRBV19
len: 17
abundance: -
CDR3aa: CASSIDGGTPGLQPQHF

v_gene: TRBV19
len: 14
abundance: once
CDR3aa: CASSIARLNYGYTF

v_gene: TRBV6-4
len: 14
abundance: -
CDR3aa: CASSDSSGREGYTF

v_gene: TRBV7-9
len: 15
abundance: -
CDR3aa: CASSFVRDRATEAFF